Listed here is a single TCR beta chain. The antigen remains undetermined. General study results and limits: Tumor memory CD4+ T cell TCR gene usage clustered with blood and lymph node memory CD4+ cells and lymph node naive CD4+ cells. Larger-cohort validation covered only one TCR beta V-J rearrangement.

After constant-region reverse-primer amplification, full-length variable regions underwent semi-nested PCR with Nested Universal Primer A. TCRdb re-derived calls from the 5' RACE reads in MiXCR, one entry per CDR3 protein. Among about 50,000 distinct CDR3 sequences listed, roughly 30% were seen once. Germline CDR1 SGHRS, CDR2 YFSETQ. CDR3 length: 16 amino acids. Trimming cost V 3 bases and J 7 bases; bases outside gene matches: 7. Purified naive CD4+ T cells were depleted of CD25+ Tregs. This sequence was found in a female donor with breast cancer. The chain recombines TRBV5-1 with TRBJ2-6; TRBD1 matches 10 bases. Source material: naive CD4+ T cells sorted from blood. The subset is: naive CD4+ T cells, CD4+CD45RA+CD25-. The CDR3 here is CASSSGQGSLANVLTF. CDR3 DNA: TGCGCCAGCAGCTCGGGACAGGGGAGTTTAGCCAACGTCCTGACTTTC.